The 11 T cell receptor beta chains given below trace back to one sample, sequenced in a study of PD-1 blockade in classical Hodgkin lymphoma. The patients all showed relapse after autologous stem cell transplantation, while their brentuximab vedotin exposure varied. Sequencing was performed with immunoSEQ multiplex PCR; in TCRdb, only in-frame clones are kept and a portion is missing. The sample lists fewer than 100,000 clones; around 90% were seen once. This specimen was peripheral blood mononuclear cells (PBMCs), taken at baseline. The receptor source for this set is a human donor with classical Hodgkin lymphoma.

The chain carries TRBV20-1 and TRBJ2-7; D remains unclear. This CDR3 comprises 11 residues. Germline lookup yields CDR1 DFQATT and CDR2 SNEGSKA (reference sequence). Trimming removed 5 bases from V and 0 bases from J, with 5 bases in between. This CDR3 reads CSALGSYEQYF. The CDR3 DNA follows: TGCAGTGCTTTGGGCTCCTACGAGCAGTACTTC.

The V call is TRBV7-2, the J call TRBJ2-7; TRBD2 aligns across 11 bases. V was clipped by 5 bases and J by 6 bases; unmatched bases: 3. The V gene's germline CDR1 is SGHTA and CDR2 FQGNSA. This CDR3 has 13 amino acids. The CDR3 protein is CASSHSGRGEQYF. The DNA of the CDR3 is TGTGCCAGCAGCCATAGCGGGAGGGGCGAGCAGTACTTC. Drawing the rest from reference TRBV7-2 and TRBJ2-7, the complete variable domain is GAGVSQSPSNKVTEKGKDVELRCDPISGHTALYWYRQSLGQGLEFLIYFQGNSAPDKSGLPSDRFSAERTGGSVSTLTIQRTQQEDSAVYLCASSHSGRGEQYFGPGTRLTVT.

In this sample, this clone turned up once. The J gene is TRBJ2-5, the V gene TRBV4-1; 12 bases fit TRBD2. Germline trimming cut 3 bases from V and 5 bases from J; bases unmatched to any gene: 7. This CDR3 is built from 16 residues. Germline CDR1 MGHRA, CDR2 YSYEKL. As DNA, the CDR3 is TGCGCCAGCAGCCAGGCTAGCGGGAGGGGCGGGGAGACCCAGTACTTC. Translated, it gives CASSQASGRGGETQYF.

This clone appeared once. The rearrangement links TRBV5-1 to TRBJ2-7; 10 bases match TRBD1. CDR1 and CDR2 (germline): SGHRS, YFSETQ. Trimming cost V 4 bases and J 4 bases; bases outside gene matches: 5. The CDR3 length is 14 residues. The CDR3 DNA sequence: TGCGCCAGCAGCCCGACAGGGGGCATATACGAGCAGTACTTC. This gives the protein CASSPTGGIYEQYF. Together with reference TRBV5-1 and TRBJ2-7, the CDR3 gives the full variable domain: KAGVTQTPRYLIKTRGQQVTLSCSPISGHRSVSWYQQTPGQGLQFLFEYFSETQRNKGNFPGRFSGRQFSNSRSEMNVSTLELGDSALYLCASSPTGGIYEQYFGPGTRLTVT.

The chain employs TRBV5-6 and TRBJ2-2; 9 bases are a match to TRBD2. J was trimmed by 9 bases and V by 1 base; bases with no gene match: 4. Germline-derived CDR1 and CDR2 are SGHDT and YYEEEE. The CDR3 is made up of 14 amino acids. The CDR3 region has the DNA TGTGCCAGCAGCTTGCTAGCGGGAAGGCGGGAGCTGTTTTTT. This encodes CASSLLAGRRELFF.

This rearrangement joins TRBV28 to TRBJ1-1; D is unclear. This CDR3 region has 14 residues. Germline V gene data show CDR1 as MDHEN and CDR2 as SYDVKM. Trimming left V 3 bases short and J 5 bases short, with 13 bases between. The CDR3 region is CASSFRTRRTEAFF. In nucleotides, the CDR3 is TGTGCCAGCAGTTTCCGGACGCGGCGTACTGAAGCTTTCTTT.

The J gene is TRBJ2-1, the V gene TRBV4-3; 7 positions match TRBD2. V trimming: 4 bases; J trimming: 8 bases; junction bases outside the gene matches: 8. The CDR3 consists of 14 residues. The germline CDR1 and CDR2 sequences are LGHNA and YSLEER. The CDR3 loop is CASSPGLGSDEQFF. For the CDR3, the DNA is TGCGCCAGCAGCCCCGGACTAGGGTCCGATGAGCAGTTCTTC.

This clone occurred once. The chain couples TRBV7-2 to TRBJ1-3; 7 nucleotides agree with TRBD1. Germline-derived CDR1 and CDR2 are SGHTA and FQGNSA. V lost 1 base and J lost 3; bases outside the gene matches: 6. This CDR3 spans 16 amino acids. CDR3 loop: CASSLGSQGGGNTIYF. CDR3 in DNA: TGTGCCAGCAGCTTAGGTTCCCAGGGGGGTGGAAACACCATATATTTT.

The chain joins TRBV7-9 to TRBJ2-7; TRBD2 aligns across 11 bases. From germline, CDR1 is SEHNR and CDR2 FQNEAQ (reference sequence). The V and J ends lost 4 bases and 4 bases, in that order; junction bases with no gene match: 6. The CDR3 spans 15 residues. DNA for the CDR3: TGTGCCAGCAGCTCGCGCGGGACTAGCGGTTACGAGCAGTACTTC. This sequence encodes CASSSRGTSGYEQYF.

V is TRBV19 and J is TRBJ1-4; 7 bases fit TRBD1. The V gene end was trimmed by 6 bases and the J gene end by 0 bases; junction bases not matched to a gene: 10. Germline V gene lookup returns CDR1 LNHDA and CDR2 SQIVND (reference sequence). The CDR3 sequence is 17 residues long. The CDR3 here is CASSPTGTAATNEKLFF. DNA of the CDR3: TGTGCCAGTAGCCCTACCGGGACAGCAGCAACTAATGAAAAACTGTTTTTT.

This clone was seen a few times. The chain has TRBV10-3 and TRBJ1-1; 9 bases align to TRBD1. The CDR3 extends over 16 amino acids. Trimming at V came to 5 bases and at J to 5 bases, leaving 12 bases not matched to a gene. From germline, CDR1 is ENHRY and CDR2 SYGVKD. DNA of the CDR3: TGTGCCATCAGTACGTCTACAGGGGGCAGAGGGACTGAAGCTTTCTTT. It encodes CAISTSTGGRGTEAFF.